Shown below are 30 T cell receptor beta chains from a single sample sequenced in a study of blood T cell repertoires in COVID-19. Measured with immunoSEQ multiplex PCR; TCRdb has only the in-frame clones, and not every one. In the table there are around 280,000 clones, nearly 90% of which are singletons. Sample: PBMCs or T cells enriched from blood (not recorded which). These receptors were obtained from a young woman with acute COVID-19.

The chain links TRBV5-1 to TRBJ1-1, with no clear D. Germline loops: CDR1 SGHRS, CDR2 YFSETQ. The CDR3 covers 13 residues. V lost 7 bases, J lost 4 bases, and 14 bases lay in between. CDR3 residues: CASGSGVGTEAFF. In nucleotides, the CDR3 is TGCGCCAGCGGCTCCGGGGTGGGCACTGAAGCTTTCTTT.

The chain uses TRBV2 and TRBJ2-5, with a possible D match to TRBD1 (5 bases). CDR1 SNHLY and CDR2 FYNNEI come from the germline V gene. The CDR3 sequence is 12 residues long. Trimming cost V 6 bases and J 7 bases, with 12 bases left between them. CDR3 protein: CASRGSQGTQYF. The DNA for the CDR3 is TGTGCCAGCAGGGGCAGTCAGGGGACCCAGTACTTC. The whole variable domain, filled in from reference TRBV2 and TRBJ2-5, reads EPEVTQTPSHQVTQMGQEVILRCVPISNHLYFYWYRQILGQKVEFLVSFYNNEISEKSEIFDDQFSVERPDGSNFTLKIRSTKLEDSAMYFCASRGSQGTQYFGPGTRLLVL.

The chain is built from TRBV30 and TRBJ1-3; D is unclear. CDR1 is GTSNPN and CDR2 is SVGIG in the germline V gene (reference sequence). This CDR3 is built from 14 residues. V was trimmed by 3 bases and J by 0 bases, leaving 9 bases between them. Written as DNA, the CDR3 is TGTGCCTGGAGAGTAGCAAACTCTGGAAACACCATATATTTT. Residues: CAWRVANSGNTIYF. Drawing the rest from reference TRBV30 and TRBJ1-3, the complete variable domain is SQTIHQWPATLVQPVGSPLSLECTVEGTSNPNLYWYRQAAGRGLQLLFYSVGIGQISSEVPQNLSASRPQDRQFILSSKKLLLSDSGFYLCAWRVANSGNTIYFGEGSWLTVV.

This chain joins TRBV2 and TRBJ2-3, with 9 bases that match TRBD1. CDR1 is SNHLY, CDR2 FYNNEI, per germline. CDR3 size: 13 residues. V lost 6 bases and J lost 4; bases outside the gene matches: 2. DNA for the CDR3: TGTGCCAGCAGACGGACAGGGGCAGATACGCAGTATTTT. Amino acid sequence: CASRRTGADTQYF.

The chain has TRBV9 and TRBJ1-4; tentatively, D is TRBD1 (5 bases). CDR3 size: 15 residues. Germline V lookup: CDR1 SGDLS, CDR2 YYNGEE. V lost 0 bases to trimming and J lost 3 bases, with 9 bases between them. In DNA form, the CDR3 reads TGTGCCAGCAGCGTAGGGACATACGCTAATGAAAAACTGTTTTTT. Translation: CASSVGTYANEKLFF. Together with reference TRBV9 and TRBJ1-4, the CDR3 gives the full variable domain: DSGVTQTPKHLITATGQRVTLRCSPRSGDLSVYWYQQSLDQGLQFLIQYYNGEERAKGNILERFSAQQFPDLHSELNLSSLELGDSALYFCASSVGTYANEKLFFGSGTQLSVL.

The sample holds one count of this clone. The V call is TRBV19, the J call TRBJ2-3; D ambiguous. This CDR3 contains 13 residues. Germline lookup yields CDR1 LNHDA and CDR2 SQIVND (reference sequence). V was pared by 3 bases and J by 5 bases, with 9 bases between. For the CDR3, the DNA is TGTGCCAGTAGTATGGCGGTTGTAGATACGCAGTATTTT. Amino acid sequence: CASSMAVVDTQYF.

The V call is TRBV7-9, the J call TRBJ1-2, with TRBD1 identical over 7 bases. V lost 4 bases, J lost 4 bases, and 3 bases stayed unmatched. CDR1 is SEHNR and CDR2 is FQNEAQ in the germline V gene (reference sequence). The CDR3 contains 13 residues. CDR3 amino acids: CASSSGQLYGYTF. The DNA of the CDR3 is TGTGCCAGCAGCTCGGGACAGCTCTATGGCTACACCTTC. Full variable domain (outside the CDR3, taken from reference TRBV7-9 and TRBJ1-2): DTGVSQNPRHKITKRGQNVTFRCDPISEHNRLYWYRQTLGQGPEFLTYFQNEAQLEKSRLLSDRFSAERPKGSFSTLEIQRTEQGDSAMYLCASSSGQLYGYTFGSGTRLTVV.

CDR3 in amino acids: CSVGHGMTDTQYF. The CDR3 nucleotides read TGCAGCGTAGGACATGGGATGACGGATACGCAGTATTTT. The chain joins TRBV29-1 to TRBJ2-3; perhaps TRBD1 as D (5 bases). The V and J ends lost 6 bases and 6 bases respectively, with 16 bases between them. The CDR3 contains 13 residues. Germline V gene lookup returns CDR1 SQVTM and CDR2 ANQGSEA.

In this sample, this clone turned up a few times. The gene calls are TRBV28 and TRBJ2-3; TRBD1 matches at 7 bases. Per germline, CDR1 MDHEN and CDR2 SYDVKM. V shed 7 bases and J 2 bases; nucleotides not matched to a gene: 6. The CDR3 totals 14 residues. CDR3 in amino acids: CASNLQGTTDTQYF. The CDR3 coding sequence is TGTGCCAGCAACTTACAGGGGACCACAGATACGCAGTATTTT. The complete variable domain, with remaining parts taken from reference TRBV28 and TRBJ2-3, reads DVKVTQSSRYLVKRTGEKVFLECVQDMDHENMFWYRQDPGLGLRLIYFSYDVKMKEKGDIPEGYSVSREKKERFSLILESASTNQTSMYLCASNLQGTTDTQYFGPGTRLTVL.

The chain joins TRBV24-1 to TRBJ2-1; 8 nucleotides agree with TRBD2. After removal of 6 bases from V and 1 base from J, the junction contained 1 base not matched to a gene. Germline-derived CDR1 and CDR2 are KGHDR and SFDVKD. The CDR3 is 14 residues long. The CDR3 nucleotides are TGTGCCACCAGTTCGGGAGGGTCCTACAATGAGCAGTTCTTC. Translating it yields CATSSGGSYNEQFF.

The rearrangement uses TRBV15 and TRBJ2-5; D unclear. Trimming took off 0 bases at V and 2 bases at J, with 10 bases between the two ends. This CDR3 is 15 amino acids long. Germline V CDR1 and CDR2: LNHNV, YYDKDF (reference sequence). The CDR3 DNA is TGTGCCACCAGCAGAGATCTAGGTACTCAAGAGACCCAGTACTTC. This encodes CATSRDLGTQETQYF.

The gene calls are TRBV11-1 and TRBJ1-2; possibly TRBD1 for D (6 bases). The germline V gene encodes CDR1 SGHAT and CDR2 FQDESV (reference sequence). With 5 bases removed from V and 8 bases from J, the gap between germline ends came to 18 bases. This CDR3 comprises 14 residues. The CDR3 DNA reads TGTGCCAGCAGCCCCCGCCCCCACAGGGACGGCTACACCTTC. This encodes CASSPRPHRDGYTF. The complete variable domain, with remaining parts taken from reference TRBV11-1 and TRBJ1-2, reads EAEVAQSPRYKITEKSQAVAFWCDPISGHATLYWYRQILGQGPELLVQFQDESVVDDSQLPKDRFSAERLKGVDSTLKIQPAELGDSAMYLCASSPRPHRDGYTFGSGTRLTVV.

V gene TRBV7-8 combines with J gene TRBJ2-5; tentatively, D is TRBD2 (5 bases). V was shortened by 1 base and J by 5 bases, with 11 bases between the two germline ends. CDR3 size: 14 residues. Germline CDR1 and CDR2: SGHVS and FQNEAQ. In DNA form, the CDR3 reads TGTGCCAGCAGCTTAGAGAGGGTTGGTGAGACCCAGTACTTC. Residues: CASSLERVGETQYF.

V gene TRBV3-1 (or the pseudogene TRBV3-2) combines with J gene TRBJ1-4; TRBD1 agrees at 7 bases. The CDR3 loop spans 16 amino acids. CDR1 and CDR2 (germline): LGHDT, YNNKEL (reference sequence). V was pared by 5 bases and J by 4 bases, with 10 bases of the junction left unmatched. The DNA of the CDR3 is TGTGCCAGCAGCATGACTGGGCAGGGGGGTAATGAAAAACTGTTTTTT. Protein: CASSMTGQGGNEKLFF.

CDR3 loop: CASSLGGLAGDIQYF. CDR3 nucleotide sequence: TGTGCCAGCAGCTTAGGGGGACTAGCGGGAGACATTCAGTACTTC. The V call is TRBV7-8, the J call TRBJ2-4; 14 nucleotides line up with TRBD2. This CDR3 has 15 amino acids. Germline assignment: CDR1 SGHVS and CDR2 FQNEAQ. The V segment lost 1 base and the J segment 8 bases; nucleotides outside the gene matches: 1. Full variable domain (missing parts from reference TRBV7-8 and TRBJ2-4): GAGVSQSPRYKVAKRGQDVALRCDPISGHVSLFWYQQALGQGPEFLTYFQNEAQLDKSGLPSDRFFAERPEGSVSTLKIQRTQQEDSAVYLCASSLGGLAGDIQYFGAGTRLSVL.

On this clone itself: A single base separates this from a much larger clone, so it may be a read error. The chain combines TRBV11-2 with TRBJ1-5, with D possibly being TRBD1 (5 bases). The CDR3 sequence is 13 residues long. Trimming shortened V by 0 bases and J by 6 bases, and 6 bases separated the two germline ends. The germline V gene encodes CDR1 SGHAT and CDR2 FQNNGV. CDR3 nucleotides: TGTGCCAGCAGCTTAGACAGGGTTCAGCCCCAGCATTTT. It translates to CASSLDRVQPQHF.

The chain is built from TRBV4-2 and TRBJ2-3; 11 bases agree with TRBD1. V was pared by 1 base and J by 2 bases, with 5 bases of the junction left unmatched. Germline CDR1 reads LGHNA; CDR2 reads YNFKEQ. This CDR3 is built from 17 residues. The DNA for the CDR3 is TGTGCCAGCAGCCAAGGGGGAGGACAGGGGGCCACAGATACGCAGTATTTT. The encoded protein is CASSQGGGQGATDTQYF.

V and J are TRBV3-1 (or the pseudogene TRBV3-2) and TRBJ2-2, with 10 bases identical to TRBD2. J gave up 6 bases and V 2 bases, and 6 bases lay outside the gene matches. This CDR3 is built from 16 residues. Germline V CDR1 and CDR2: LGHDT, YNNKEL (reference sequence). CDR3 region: CASSQTSGINSGELFF. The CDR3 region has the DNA TGTGCCAGCAGCCAAACTAGCGGGATAAACTCCGGGGAGCTGTTTTTT.

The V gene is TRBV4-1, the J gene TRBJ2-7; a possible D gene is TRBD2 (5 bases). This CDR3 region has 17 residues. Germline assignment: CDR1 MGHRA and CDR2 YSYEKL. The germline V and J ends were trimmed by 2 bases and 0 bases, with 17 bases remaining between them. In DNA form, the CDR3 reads TGCGCCAGCAGCCAACAGCTAGTCAGGACTGACTCCTACGAGCAGTACTTC. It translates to CASSQQLVRTDSYEQYF.

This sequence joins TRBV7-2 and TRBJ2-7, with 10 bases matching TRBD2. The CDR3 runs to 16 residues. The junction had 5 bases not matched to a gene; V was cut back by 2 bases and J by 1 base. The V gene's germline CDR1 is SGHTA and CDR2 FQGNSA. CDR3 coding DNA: TGTGCCAGCAGCTTAAGTGGGACTAGCGTTTCCTACGAGCAGTACTTC. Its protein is CASSLSGTSVSYEQYF.

The CDR3 is CASSQGWGPNSYEQYF. The CDR3 nucleotides read TGCGCCAGCAGCCAAGGGTGGGGGCCAAACTCCTACGAGCAGTACTTC. J is TRBJ2-7 and V is TRBV4-1; possibly TRBD1 for D (6 bases). Between the trimmed V and J ends, which lost 1 base and 0 bases, there was a span of 13 bases. The CDR3 runs to 16 residues. CDR1 MGHRA and CDR2 YSYEKL come from the germline V gene.

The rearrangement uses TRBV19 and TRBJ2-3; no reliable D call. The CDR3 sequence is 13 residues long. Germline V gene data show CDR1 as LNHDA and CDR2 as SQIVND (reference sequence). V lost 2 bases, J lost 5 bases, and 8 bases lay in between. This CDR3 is CASSIITGDTQYF. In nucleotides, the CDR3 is TGTGCCAGTAGTATAATAACGGGAGATACGCAGTATTTT.

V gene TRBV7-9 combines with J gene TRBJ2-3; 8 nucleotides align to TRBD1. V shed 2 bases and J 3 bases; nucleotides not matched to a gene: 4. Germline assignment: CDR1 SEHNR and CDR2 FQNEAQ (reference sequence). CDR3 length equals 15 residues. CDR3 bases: TGTGCCAGCAGCTTACAGACAGGGGTTACAGATACGCAGTATTTT. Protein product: CASSLQTGVTDTQYF.

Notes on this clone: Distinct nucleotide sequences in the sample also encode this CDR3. CDR3: CASSQDPGNQPQHF. The CDR3 coding sequence is TGCGCCAGCAGCCAAGATCCGGGAAATCAGCCCCAGCATTTT. The rearrangement uses TRBV4-1 and TRBJ1-5; D is unresolved. Between the trimmed V and J ends, which lost 0 bases and 4 bases, there was a span of 7 bases. This CDR3 has 14 residues. CDR1 is MGHRA, CDR2 YSYEKL, per germline.

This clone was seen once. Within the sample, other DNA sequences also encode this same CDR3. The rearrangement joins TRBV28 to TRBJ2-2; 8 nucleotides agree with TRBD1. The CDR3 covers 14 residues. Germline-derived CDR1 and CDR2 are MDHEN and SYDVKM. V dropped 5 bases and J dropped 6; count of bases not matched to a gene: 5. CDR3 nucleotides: TGTGCCAGCAGTCTGTCAGGGGGCCCCGGGGAGCTGTTTTTT. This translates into CASSLSGGPGELFF.

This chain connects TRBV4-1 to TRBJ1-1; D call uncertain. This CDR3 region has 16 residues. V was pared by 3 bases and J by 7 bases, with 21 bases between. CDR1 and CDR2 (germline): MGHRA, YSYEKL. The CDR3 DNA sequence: TGCGCCAGCAGCCAGCCGGGTGCCGGGAGGCGAGGTGAAGCTTTCTTT. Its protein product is CASSQPGAGRRGEAFF.

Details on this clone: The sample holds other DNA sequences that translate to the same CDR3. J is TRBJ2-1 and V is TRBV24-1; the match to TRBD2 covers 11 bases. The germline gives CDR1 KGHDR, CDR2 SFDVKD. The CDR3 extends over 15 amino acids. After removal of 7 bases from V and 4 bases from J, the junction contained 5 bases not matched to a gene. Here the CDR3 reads CATSSGTSGYNEQFF. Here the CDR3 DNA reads TGTGCCACCAGCTCCGGGACTAGCGGATACAATGAGCAGTTCTTC.

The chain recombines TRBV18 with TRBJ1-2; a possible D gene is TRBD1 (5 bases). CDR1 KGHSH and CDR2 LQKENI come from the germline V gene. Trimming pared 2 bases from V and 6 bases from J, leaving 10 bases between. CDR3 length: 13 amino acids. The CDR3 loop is CASSPKGGDGYTF. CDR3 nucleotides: TGTGCCAGCTCACCAAAAGGAGGGGATGGCTACACCTTC.

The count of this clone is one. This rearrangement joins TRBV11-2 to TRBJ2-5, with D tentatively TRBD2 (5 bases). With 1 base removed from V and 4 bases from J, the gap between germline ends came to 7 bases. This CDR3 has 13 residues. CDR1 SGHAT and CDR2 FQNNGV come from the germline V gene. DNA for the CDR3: TGTGCCAGCAGCTTAGCGGGGTCAGAGACCCAGTACTTC. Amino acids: CASSLAGSETQYF.

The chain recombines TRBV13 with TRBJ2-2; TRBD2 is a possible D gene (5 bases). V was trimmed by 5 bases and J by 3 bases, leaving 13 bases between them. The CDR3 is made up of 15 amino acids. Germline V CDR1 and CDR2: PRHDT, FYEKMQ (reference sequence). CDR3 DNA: TGTGCCAGCAGCCTATATGACTACCACACCGGGGAGCTGTTTTTT. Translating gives CASSLYDYHTGELFF. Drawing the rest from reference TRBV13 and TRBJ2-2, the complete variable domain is AAGVIQSPRHLIKEKRETATLKCYPIPRHDTVYWYQQGPGQDPQFLISFYEKMQSDKGSIPDRFSAQQFSDYHSELNMSSLELGDSALYFCASSLYDYHTGELFFGEGSRLTVL.